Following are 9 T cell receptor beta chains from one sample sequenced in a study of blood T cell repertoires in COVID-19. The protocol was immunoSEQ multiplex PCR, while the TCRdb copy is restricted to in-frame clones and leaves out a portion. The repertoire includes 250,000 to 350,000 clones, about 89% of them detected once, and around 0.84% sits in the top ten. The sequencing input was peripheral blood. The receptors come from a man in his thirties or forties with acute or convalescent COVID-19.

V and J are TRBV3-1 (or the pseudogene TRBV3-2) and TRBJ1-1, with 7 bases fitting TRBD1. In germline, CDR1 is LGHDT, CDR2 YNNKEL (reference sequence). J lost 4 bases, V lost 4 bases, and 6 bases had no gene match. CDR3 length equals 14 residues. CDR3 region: CASSLPGGGTEAFF. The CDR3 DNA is TGTGCCAGCAGCCTACCAGGGGGAGGCACTGAAGCTTTCTTT.

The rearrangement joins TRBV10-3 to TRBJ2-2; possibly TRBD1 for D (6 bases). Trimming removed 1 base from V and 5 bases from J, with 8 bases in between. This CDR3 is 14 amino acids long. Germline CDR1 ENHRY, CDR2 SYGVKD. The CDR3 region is CAISELGATGELFF. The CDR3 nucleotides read TGTGCCATCAGTGAGTTGGGGGCGACCGGGGAGCTGTTTTTT.

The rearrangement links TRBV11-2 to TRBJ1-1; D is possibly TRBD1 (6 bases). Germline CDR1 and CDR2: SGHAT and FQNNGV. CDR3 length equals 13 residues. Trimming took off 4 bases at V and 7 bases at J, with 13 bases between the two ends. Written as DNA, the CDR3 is TGTGCCAGCAGCTCAGAATTACAGGGTGAAGCTTTCTTT. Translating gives CASSSELQGEAFF. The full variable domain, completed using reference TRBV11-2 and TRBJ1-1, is EAGVAQSPRYKIIEKRQSVAFWCNPISGHATLYWYQQILGQGPKLLIQFQNNGVVDDSQLPKDRFSAERLKGVDSTLKIQPAKLEDSAVYLCASSSELQGEAFFGQGTRLTVV.

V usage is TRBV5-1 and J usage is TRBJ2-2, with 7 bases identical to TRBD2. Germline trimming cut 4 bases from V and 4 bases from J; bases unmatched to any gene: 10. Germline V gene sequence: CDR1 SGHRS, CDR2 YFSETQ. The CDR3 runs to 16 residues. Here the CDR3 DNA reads TGCGCCAGCAGCAATTCTAGCGGAAGTCCCACCGGGGAGCTGTTTTTT. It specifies CASSNSSGSPTGELFF.

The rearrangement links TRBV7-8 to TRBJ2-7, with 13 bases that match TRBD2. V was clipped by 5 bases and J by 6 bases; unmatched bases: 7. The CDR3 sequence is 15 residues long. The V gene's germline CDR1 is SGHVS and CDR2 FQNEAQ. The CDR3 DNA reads TGTGCCAGCAGCCTACTAGCGGGAGGGATACGCGAGCAGTACTTC. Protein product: CASSLLAGGIREQYF.

The CDR3 DNA reads as TGTGCCAGCAGTGATGAGACAGGGGGCGTCTACGAGCAGTACTTC. This encodes CASSDETGGVYEQYF. V usage is TRBV28 and J usage is TRBJ2-7, with 10 bases identical to TRBD1. The CDR3 runs to 15 residues. CDR1 is MDHEN, CDR2 SYDVKM, per germline. V trimming: 5 bases; J trimming: 3 bases; junction bases outside the gene matches: 7.

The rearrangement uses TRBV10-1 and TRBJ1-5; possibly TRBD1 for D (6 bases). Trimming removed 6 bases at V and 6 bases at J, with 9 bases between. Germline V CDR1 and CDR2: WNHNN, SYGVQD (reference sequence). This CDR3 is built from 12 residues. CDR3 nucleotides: TGCGCCAGCAGGGGAGGGGGTCAGCCCCAGCATTTT. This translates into CASRGGGQPQHF.

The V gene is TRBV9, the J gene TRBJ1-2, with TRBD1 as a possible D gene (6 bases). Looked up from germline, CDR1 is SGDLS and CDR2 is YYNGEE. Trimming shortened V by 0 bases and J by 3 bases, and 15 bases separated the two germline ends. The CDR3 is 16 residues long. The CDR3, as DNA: TGTGCCAGCAGCGTAGATGCCTATACAGGGCACTATGGCTACACCTTC. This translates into CASSVDAYTGHYGYTF.

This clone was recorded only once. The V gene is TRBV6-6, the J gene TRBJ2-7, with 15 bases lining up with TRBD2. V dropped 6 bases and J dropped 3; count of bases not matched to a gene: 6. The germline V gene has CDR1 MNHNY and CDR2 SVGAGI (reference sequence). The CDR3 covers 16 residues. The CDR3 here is CASSGPGLAGGYEQYF. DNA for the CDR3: TGTGCCAGCAGCGGACCGGGACTAGCGGGAGGCTACGAGCAGTACTTC.